Below, 31 T cell receptor beta chains from the same sample are listed, as sequenced in a study of cytomegalovirus exposure and HLA in healthy donors. The PCR ran on 60 Vbeta and 13 Jbeta primers. Generated by immunoSEQ multiplex PCR, the TCRdb table keeps only in-frame clones and is missing some. This table has 300,000 or so clones, just under 85% appearing once. Sequencing was carried out using PBMCs. These receptors were collected from a woman in her forties in good health and CMV-seropositive.

In this sample, this clone turned up a few times. This chain links TRBV4-2 with TRBJ2-7; D gene ambiguous. The CDR3 is 14 amino acids. From germline, CDR1 is LGHNA and CDR2 YNFKEQ. V dropped 1 base and J dropped 3 bases, with 10 bases sitting between them. The CDR3 spells CASSQGLGDYEQYF. The CDR3 DNA is TGTGCCAGCAGCCAAGGGCTAGGAGACTACGAGCAGTACTTC.

V and J are TRBV1 and TRBJ2-1; the DNA was not used to check the table's D call, TRBD2. TRBV1 is classified as a pseudogene. The CDR3 sequence is 17 residues long. CDR3: CTSSQDLGGISYNEQFF. The DNA for the CDR3 is TGCACCAGCAGCCAAGATCTGGGGGGGATCTCCTACAATGAGCAGTTCTTC.

The chain is built from TRBV5-4 and TRBJ2-2; tentatively, D is TRBD2 (6 bases). Germline V gene lookup returns CDR1 SGHNT and CDR2 YYREEE (reference sequence). The CDR3 spans 14 residues. Between the trimmed V and J ends, which lost 2 bases and 4 bases, there was a span of 9 bases. In DNA form, the CDR3 reads TGTGCCAGCAGCTTAGCGGGCGGCACCGGGGAGCTGTTTTTT. Its protein product is CASSLAGGTGELFF.

The genes are TRBV30 and TRBJ1-6; 8 bases line up with TRBD1. There are 13 residues in the CDR3. J lost 10 bases, V lost 1 base, and 3 bases had no gene match. Per the germline V gene, CDR1 is GTSNPN and CDR2 is SVGIG (reference sequence). CDR3 amino acids: CAWSAGGGSPLHF. The CDR3 DNA sequence: TGTGCCTGGAGTGCAGGGGGCGGATCACCCCTCCACTTT. Drawing the rest from reference TRBV30 and TRBJ1-6, the complete variable domain is SQTIHQWPATLVQPVGSPLSLECTVEGTSNPNLYWYRQAAGRGLQLLFYSVGIGQISSEVPQNLSASRPQDRQFILSSKKLLLSDSGFYLCAWSAGGGSPLHFGNGTRLTVT.

The chain employs TRBV28 and TRBJ1-1, with 7 bases identical to TRBD1. There are 16 residues in the CDR3. The ends lost 4 bases at V and 0 bases at J; junction bases unmatched: 8. CDR1 is MDHEN, CDR2 SYDVKM, per germline. The CDR3 bases are TGTGCCAGCAGTTCCCAGGGGGGCTCGATGAACACTGAAGCTTTCTTT. Translated, it gives CASSSQGGSMNTEAFF.

The J gene is TRBJ2-1, the V gene TRBV29-1; TRBD1 matches 10 bases. Germline lookup yields CDR1 SQVTM and CDR2 ANQGSEA. The CDR3 runs 14 residues. V lost 0 bases and J lost 5; bases outside the gene matches: 1. Here the CDR3 reads CSVEDGTGDNEQFF. Written as DNA, the CDR3 is TGCAGCGTTGAAGACGGGACAGGGGACAATGAGCAGTTCTTC.

This clone was recorded a few times. The rearrangement joins TRBV6-1 to TRBJ2-2; tentative D call: TRBD1 (6 bases). V was clipped by 8 bases and J by 6 bases, with 13 bases between them. This CDR3 is 13 amino acids long. Looked up from germline, CDR1 is MNHNS and CDR2 is SASEGT. CDR3 in amino acids: CASERGGPGELFF. The CDR3 DNA is TGTGCCAGCGAGAGAGGGGGACCCGGGGAGCTGTTTTTT.

This chain uses TRBV25-1 with TRBJ1-6; 9 bases line up with TRBD1. This CDR3 contains 15 residues. Trimming removed 5 bases from V and 7 bases from J; junction bases left unmatched: 6. Germline V gene data show CDR1 as MGHDK and CDR2 as SYGVNS. CDR3 protein: CASSLSGQGNSPLHF. CDR3 coding DNA: TGTGCCAGCAGTTTGTCGGGACAGGGAAATTCACCCCTCCACTTT.

V and J are TRBV11-2 and TRBJ2-1; the match to TRBD1 covers 9 bases. J gave up 8 bases and V 5 bases, and 7 bases lay outside the gene matches. The CDR3 is 14 amino acids. Germline loops: CDR1 SGHAT, CDR2 FQNNGV. The CDR3 sequence is CASSPITGGDEQFF. DNA for the CDR3: TGTGCCAGCAGCCCGATCACAGGGGGCGATGAGCAGTTCTTC.

This chain joins TRBV10-3 and TRBJ1-1; possible D gene TRBD1, 6 bases. Germline V gene sequence: CDR1 ENHRY, CDR2 SYGVKD. The CDR3 is 14 residues long. V was shortened by 0 bases and J by 8 bases, with 13 bases between the two germline ends. CDR3 in amino acids: CAISESRNDREAFF. The CDR3 region has the DNA TGTGCCATCAGTGAGTCGAGAAATGACAGGGAAGCTTTCTTT.

The chain combines TRBV10-3 with TRBJ2-2; no reliable D call. Germline V gene lookup returns CDR1 ENHRY and CDR2 SYGVKD. The CDR3 length is 13 residues. The ends were cut back, 8 bases at V and 5 bases at J, with 12 bases in the middle. In nucleotides, the CDR3 is TGTGCCATCGCGGTTTTTGAGACCGGGGAGCTGTTTTTT. This sequence encodes CAIAVFETGELFF.

The rearrangement links TRBV10-3 to TRBJ2-1; perhaps TRBD2 as D (5 bases). V gave up 6 bases and J gave up 6 bases, with 9 bases separating them. The germline V gene encodes CDR1 ENHRY and CDR2 SYGVKD. The CDR3 is made up of 12 amino acids. The CDR3 here is CAIRAGGNEQFF. The CDR3 DNA sequence: TGTGCCATCAGGGCCGGAGGCAATGAGCAGTTCTTC.

About this clone: The missing conserved phenylalanine or tryptophan at the end of this CDR3 makes a read error likely. The DNA is left out, because the CDR3 cannot be placed on it with certainty; the CDR3 is given as TCRdb lists it. The V call is TRBV7-9, the J call TRBJ1-5; TRBD1 was called by the table and not checked on the DNA. The CDR3 spans 13 amino acids, including both terminal residues. Germline CDR1 reads SEHNR; CDR2 reads FQNEAQ (reference sequence). The CDR3 protein is CASSLITRTALSV.

This chain joins TRBV7-9 and TRBJ1-1, with a possible D match to TRBD1 (5 bases). CDR3 length equals 13 residues. V lost 5 bases to trimming and J lost 1 base, with 8 bases between them. The V gene's germline CDR1 is SEHNR and CDR2 FQNEAQ (reference sequence). CDR3 amino acids: CASSGGRNTEAFF. CDR3 coding DNA: TGTGCCAGCAGCGGGGGGAGGAACACTGAAGCTTTCTTT.

The rearrangement joins TRBV4-1 to TRBJ1-5; D gene unclear. CDR3 length equals 13 residues. CDR1 is MGHRA, CDR2 YSYEKL, per germline. The V and J ends lost 4 bases and 2 bases respectively, with 6 bases between them. CDR3 DNA sequence: TGCGCCAGCAGCCGCGAACGCAATCAGCCCCAGCATTTT. Amino acids: CASSRERNQPQHF.

To note about this clone: This sample includes further DNA sequences coding for the same CDR3. The genes are TRBV30 and TRBJ2-7; D remains unclear. Germline V gene data show CDR1 as GTSNPN and CDR2 as SVGIG (reference sequence). CDR3 length equals 11 residues. The V end was cut by 5 bases, the J end by 4 bases, with 9 bases between. CDR3 loop: CAWGRGYEQYF. The CDR3 nucleotides read TGTGCCTGGGGCCGCGGATACGAGCAGTACTTC.

J is TRBJ2-3 and V is TRBV9, with 8 positions matching TRBD2. CDR3 length: 16 residues. V gave up 3 bases and J gave up 2 bases; unmatched junction bases: 8. Per germline, CDR1 SGDLS and CDR2 YYNGEE. CDR3 protein: CASSALAEHYTDTQYF. CDR3 nucleotide sequence: TGTGCCAGCAGCGCACTAGCGGAGCATTACACAGATACGCAGTATTTT.

The chain uses TRBV5-8 and TRBJ2-1; 10 bases align to TRBD2. CDR3 length: 15 amino acids. Trimming removed 4 bases from V and 4 bases from J; junction bases left unmatched: 5. Germline CDR1 SGHTS, CDR2 YDEGEE. CDR3 region: CASSEGLARYNEQFF. CDR3 DNA: TGTGCCAGCAGCGAGGGACTAGCGAGATACAATGAGCAGTTCTTC.

This clone was observed a single time. The rearrangement links TRBV10-3 to TRBJ1-1; possibly TRBD1 for D (6 bases). The CDR3 has 16 residues. Trimming removed 11 bases at V and 0 bases at J, with 22 bases between. Germline V gene data show CDR1 as ENHRY and CDR2 as SYGVKD. In DNA, the CDR3 is TGTGCCTCAACTGGCGGGGGGGGACACGTGAACACTGAAGCTTTCTTT. As protein: CASTGGGGHVNTEAFF.

V gene TRBV30 combines with J gene TRBJ2-1; D gene uncertain. Germline CDR1 and CDR2: GTSNPN and SVGIG (reference sequence). CDR3 size: 12 residues. CDR3 nucleotides: TGTGCGTTGACACGCAGCCTCAATGAGCAGTTCTTC. Translating gives CALTRSLNEQFF.

The J gene is TRBJ2-5, the V gene TRBV2, with 11 bases that match TRBD2. With the DNA end fitting TRBJ2-7 better, the J assignment may be wrong. The germline V gene has CDR1 SNHLY and CDR2 FYNNEI. This CDR3 spans 15 amino acids. CDR3 DNA: TGTGCCAGCACCGTAGCGGGAGGGTTCCGGCACGAGCAGTACTTC. This codes for CASTVAGGFRHEQYF.

The chain combines TRBV28 with TRBJ2-7, with 9 bases aligning to TRBD2. The J segment lost 4 bases and the V segment lost 4 bases, leaving 8 bases of the junction unmatched. Germline loops: CDR1 MDHEN, CDR2 SYDVKM. The CDR3 is made up of 15 amino acids. The chain's CDR3 is CASSSVGTSRYEQYF. CDR3 nucleotide sequence: TGTGCCAGCAGTTCTGTCGGGACTAGCCGTTACGAGCAGTACTTC.

The gene calls are TRBV30 and TRBJ2-7, with 8 bases fitting TRBD2. This CDR3 comprises 15 residues. The V segment lost 2 bases and the J segment 0 bases; nucleotides outside the gene matches: 6. CDR1 and CDR2 (germline): GTSNPN, SVGIG (reference sequence). The CDR3 DNA reads TGTGCCTGGAGTACGGGACTAGGAAGCTCCTACGAGCAGTACTTC. It codes for CAWSTGLGSSYEQYF.

The chain is built from TRBV7-9 and TRBJ2-7, with 7 bases lining up with TRBD2. This CDR3 is 13 amino acids long. Germline V gene sequence: CDR1 SEHNR, CDR2 FQNEAQ (reference sequence). The trim removed 4 bases at V and 4 bases at J, leaving 4 bases unmatched. CDR3 coding DNA: TGTGCCAGCAGCTCCCTAGCGGCGTACGAGCAGTACTTC. Its translation is CASSSLAAYEQYF.

The chain recombines TRBV30 with TRBJ1-2; the match to TRBD1 covers 10 bases. V trimming: 5 bases; J trimming: 2 bases; junction bases outside the gene matches: 8. CDR3 length: 15 residues. Germline CDR1 GTSNPN, CDR2 SVGIG (reference sequence). CDR3 nucleotides: TGTGCCTGGGCCGGGACAGGGGCTATCAACTATGGCTACACCTTC. Amino acid sequence: CAWAGTGAINYGYTF.

This clone was observed once. The V gene is TRBV29-1, the J gene TRBJ1-1, with D tentatively TRBD1 (5 bases). The CDR3 has 14 residues. With 6 bases removed from V and 1 base from J, the gap between germline ends came to 15 bases. Germline CDR1 and CDR2: SQVTM and ANQGSEA. Here the CDR3 reads CSVGVMGGNTEAFF. In nucleotides, the CDR3 is TGCAGCGTGGGGGTGATGGGGGGGAACACTGAAGCTTTCTTT.

The rearrangement uses TRBV9 and TRBJ1-3; D possibly corresponds to TRBD1 (6 bases). Trimming took off 0 bases at V and 0 bases at J, with 16 bases between the two ends. CDR1 and CDR2 (germline): SGDLS, YYNGEE. The CDR3 runs 18 residues. The CDR3 nucleotides are TGTGCCAGCAGCGTAGAAGGTACAGGGATTACCTCTGGAAACACCATATATTTT. Amino acids: CASSVEGTGITSGNTIYF. Drawing the rest from reference TRBV9 and TRBJ1-3, the complete variable domain is DSGVTQTPKHLITATGQRVTLRCSPRSGDLSVYWYQQSLDQGLQFLIQYYNGEERAKGNILERFSAQQFPDLHSELNLSSLELGDSALYFCASSVEGTGITSGNTIYFGEGSWLTVV.

The chain recombines TRBV7-2 with TRBJ1-1; 7 nucleotides agree with TRBD1. Trimming removed 2 bases from V and 3 bases from J; junction bases left unmatched: 9. Germline values: CDR1 SGHTA, CDR2 FQGNSA. This CDR3 contains 16 residues. CDR3 DNA sequence: TGTGCCAGCAGCTTACCGGGACAGAAGAGGGACACTGAAGCTTTCTTT. It codes for CASSLPGQKRDTEAFF. The full variable domain, with the rest looked up from reference TRBV7-2 and TRBJ1-1, is GAGVSQSPSNKVTEKGKDVELRCDPISGHTALYWYRQSLGQGLEFLIYFQGNSAPDKSGLPSDRFSAERTGGSVSTLTIQRTQQEDSAVYLCASSLPGQKRDTEAFFGQGTRLTVV.

In the case of this clone: The same CDR3 can be traced to other DNA sequences in this sample. In nucleotides, the CDR3 is TGTGCCAGCAGTTACGACAGGGGAAGCAATCAGCCCCAGCATTTT. Its translation: CASSYDRGSNQPQHF. This chain joins TRBV6-5 and TRBJ1-5; 8 bases fit TRBD1. Germline V lookup: CDR1 MNHEY, CDR2 SVGAGI. The CDR3 totals 15 residues. The V and J ends lost 2 bases and 1 base, in that order; junction bases with no gene match: 1.

CDR3 in DNA: TGTGCCAGCAGCCCTATGGCCCCCCGGGATGAGCAGTTCTTC. This sequence encodes CASSPMAPRDEQFF. The J gene is TRBJ2-1, the V gene TRBV7-2; the D is unclear. Trimming cost V 5 bases and J 8 bases, with 16 bases left between them. Germline lookup yields CDR1 SGHTA and CDR2 FQGNSA. CDR3 length equals 14 residues.

CDR3 coding DNA: TGTGCCAGCCAAACGGGACAGTCCTACGAGCAGTACTTC. Translated, it gives CASQTGQSYEQYF. The genes are TRBV6-1 and TRBJ2-7; 7 bases line up with TRBD1. Trimming at V came to 8 bases and at J to 1 base, leaving 5 bases not matched to a gene. The V gene's germline CDR1 is MNHNS and CDR2 SASEGT. The CDR3 consists of 13 residues.